The source of this T cell receptor (beta chain) is a study of T cell changes during pregnancy in multiple sclerosis. The data were produced by immunoSEQ multiplex PCR, yet TCRdb's version contains in-frame clones alone and is incomplete. The sample lists around 30,000 clones; 90% were seen once. Looked up from germline, CDR1 is GTSNPN and CDR2 is SVGIG (reference sequence). This CDR3 region has 14 residues. The germline V and J ends were trimmed by 0 bases and 3 bases, with 8 bases remaining between them. The chain employs TRBV30 and TRBJ1-4; D unresolved. The sequencing here drew on CD4+ T cells from peripheral blood mononuclear cells, taken in the third trimester of pregnancy. The clonotype originates from a female donor in good health, enrolled as a control in a pregnancy study. CDR3 amino acids: CAWSVFGANEKLFF. DNA for the CDR3: TGTGCCTGGAGTGTATTCGGGGCTAATGAAAAACTGTTTTTT.